These T cell receptor beta chains were read from a single sample in a study of regulatory T cells in long-lasting Graves disease. TCRdb fed the multiplex PCR reads into MiXCR, producing one record per CDR3 protein. Here the sample spans 650,000 to 700,000 distinct CDR3 sequences, 30% being singletons. This sample comprised peripheral blood mononuclear cells (PBMCs), obtained when the disease was refractory, from a patient treated with antithyroid drugs. All receptors come from a female donor with Graves disease. Each CDR3 is given with its conserved first and last residue. Fields, in order: V gene, J gene, D gene, clone size, CDR3 protein, CDR3 DNA. A D gene is named only where the DNA matches it firmly. For some rows the clone size is stated as once, few or many, or as a class when expanded; others skip it.

v_call: TRBV20-1
j_call: TRBJ2-6
d_call: TRBD1
clone_size: NA
cdr3_aa: CSATGTGGGANVLTF
cdr3_nt: TGCAGTGCAACCGGGACAGGCGGAGGGGCCAACGTCCTGACTTTC

v_call: TRBV20-1
j_call: TRBJ2-5
d_call: TRBD2
clone_size: NA
cdr3_aa: CSAELAGGHLQETQYF
cdr3_nt: TGCAGTGCTGAGCTAGCGGGAGGCCATCTCCAAGAGACCCAGTACTTC

v_call: TRBV6-1
j_call: TRBJ2-2
d_call: TRBD2
clone_size: NA
cdr3_aa: CASSPTSGPVGELFF
cdr3_nt: TGTGCCAGCAGCCCCACTAGCGGCCCCGTCGGGGAGCTGTTTTTT

v_call: TRBV4-1
j_call: TRBJ2-7
d_call: NA
clone_size: NA
cdr3_aa: CASSQDRASAYEQYF
cdr3_nt: TGCGCCAGCAGCCAAGATAGGGCTAGCGCCTACGAGCAGTACTTC

v_call: TRBV13
j_call: TRBJ2-5
d_call: NA
clone_size: NA
cdr3_aa: CASSLNAGETQYF
cdr3_nt: TGTGCCAGCAGCTTAAACGCGGGGGAGACCCAGTACTTC

v_call: TRBV29-1
j_call: TRBJ1-5
d_call: NA
clone_size: few
cdr3_aa: CSVEGGQGQPQHF
cdr3_nt: TGCAGCGTTGAGGGGGGGCAGGGTCAGCCCCAGCATTTT

v_call: TRBV9
j_call: TRBJ1-2
d_call: NA
clone_size: NA
cdr3_aa: CASSVDPGVDYGYTF
cdr3_nt: TGTGCCAGCAGCGTAGACCCAGGGGTGGACTATGGCTACACCTTC

v_call: TRBV6-2/TRBV6-3
j_call: TRBJ1-3
d_call: TRBD1
clone_size: NA
cdr3_aa: CASSSDRAPSGNTIYF
cdr3_nt: TGTGCCAGCAGTTCCGACAGGGCACCCTCTGGAAACACCATATATTTT

v_call: TRBV7-9
j_call: TRBJ2-1
d_call: NA
clone_size: few
cdr3_aa: CASRNQGTDNEQFF
cdr3_nt: TGTGCCAGCAGGAACCAGGGGACCGACAATGAGCAGTTCTTC

v_call: TRBV6-1
j_call: TRBJ1-2
d_call: NA
clone_size: few
cdr3_aa: CASTREGYGYTF
cdr3_nt: TGTGCCAGTACCAGGGAGGGCTATGGCTACACCTTC

v_call: TRBV7-9
j_call: TRBJ2-7
d_call: TRBD2
clone_size: NA
cdr3_aa: CASSWTSVPYEQYF
cdr3_nt: TGTGCCAGCAGCTGGACTAGCGTTCCCTACGAGCAGTACTTC

v_call: TRBV20-1
j_call: TRBJ2-7
d_call: NA
clone_size: NA
cdr3_aa: CSAYGPQRTEQYF
cdr3_nt: TGCAGTGCTTACGGGCCGCAGCGTACAGAGCAGTACTTC

v_call: TRBV20-1
j_call: TRBJ1-2
d_call: TRBD1
clone_size: NA
cdr3_aa: CSASDRGVRGYTF
cdr3_nt: TGCAGTGCTAGCGACAGGGGAGTTCGGGGCTACACCTTC

v_call: TRBV12-3/TRBV12-4
j_call: TRBJ1-1
d_call: TRBD1
clone_size: many
cdr3_aa: CASTQDRYEAFF
cdr3_nt: TGTGCCAGCACCCAGGACAGGTATGAAGCTTTCTTT

v_call: TRBV29-1
j_call: TRBJ1-3
d_call: NA
clone_size: NA
cdr3_aa: CSVGDGEGNTIYF
cdr3_nt: TGCAGCGTCGGTGACGGAGAAGGAAACACCATATATTTT

v_call: TRBV6-5
j_call: TRBJ2-7
d_call: NA
clone_size: few
cdr3_aa: CASSYSISGYEQYF
cdr3_nt: TGTGCCAGCAGTTACTCGATTTCGGGCTACGAGCAGTACTTC

v_call: TRBV7-9
j_call: TRBJ1-5
d_call: TRBD1
clone_size: once
cdr3_aa: CASSSGGYSNQPQHF
cdr3_nt: TGTGCCAGCAGCTCAGGGGGGTATAGCAATCAGCCCCAGCATTTT

v_call: TRBV12-3/TRBV12-4
j_call: TRBJ2-7
d_call: TRBD2
clone_size: few
cdr3_aa: CASSFRRLAGGSSYEQYF
cdr3_nt: TGTGCCAGCAGTTTCCGACGACTAGCGGGAGGGAGCTCCTACGAGCAGTACTTC

v_call: TRBV30
j_call: TRBJ2-7
d_call: NA
clone_size: few
cdr3_aa: CAWSPNHEQYF
cdr3_nt: TGTGCCTGGAGTCCAAACCACGAGCAGTACTTC

v_call: TRBV3-1
j_call: TRBJ1-4
d_call: NA
clone_size: NA
cdr3_aa: CASSAAAGEKLFF
cdr3_nt: TGTGCCAGCAGCGCGGCGGCGGGTGAAAAACTGTTTTTT

v_call: TRBV10-3
j_call: TRBJ1-4
d_call: TRBD1
clone_size: NA
cdr3_aa: CAISEGTVDERLFF
cdr3_nt: TGTGCCATCAGTGAGGGGACAGTGGATGAAAGACTGTTTTTT

v_call: TRBV25-1
j_call: TRBJ1-1
d_call: TRBD1
clone_size: NA
cdr3_aa: CASSGTGGQAEAFF
cdr3_nt: TGTGCCAGCAGTGGGACAGGGGGCCAAGCTGAAGCTTTCTTT

v_call: TRBV29-1
j_call: TRBJ1-1
d_call: TRBD1
clone_size: NA
cdr3_aa: CSVEGDRGHTEAFF
cdr3_nt: TGCAGCGTTGAGGGGGACAGGGGGCACACTGAAGCTTTCTTT

v_call: TRBV20-1
j_call: TRBJ1-4
d_call: NA
clone_size: few
cdr3_aa: CSAGGGEKLFF
cdr3_nt: TGCAGTGCTGGGGGAGGCGAAAAACTGTTTTTT

v_call: TRBV6-5
j_call: TRBJ2-7
d_call: NA
clone_size: NA
cdr3_aa: CASSLSSIYEQYF
cdr3_nt: TGTGCCAGCAGTTTAAGCAGTATCTACGAGCAGTACTTC

v_call: TRBV19
j_call: TRBJ2-7
d_call: NA
clone_size: few
cdr3_aa: CASSIEVFSYEQYF
cdr3_nt: TGTGCCAGTAGTATAGAGGTGTTCTCCTACGAGCAGTACTTC

v_call: TRBV5-8
j_call: TRBJ1-2
d_call: NA
clone_size: once
cdr3_aa: CASTTSDWVYGYTF
cdr3_nt: TGTGCCAGCACCACCTCGGACTGGGTCTATGGCTACACCTTC

v_call: TRBV28
j_call: TRBJ1-2
d_call: NA
clone_size: many
cdr3_aa: CASSFGTTKYGYTF
cdr3_nt: TGTGCCAGCAGTTTCGGGACTACTAAATATGGCTACACCTTC

v_call: TRBV20-1
j_call: TRBJ2-4
d_call: NA
clone_size: NA
cdr3_aa: CSARGRAGRGNIQYF
cdr3_nt: TGCAGTGCTAGAGGCCGGGCAGGGCGAGGGAACATTCAGTACTTC

v_call: TRBV19
j_call: TRBJ1-6
d_call: NA
clone_size: few
cdr3_aa: CASSIGAVNSPLHF
cdr3_nt: TGTGCCAGTAGTATAGGGGCAGTAAATTCACCCCTCCACTTT

v_call: TRBV28
j_call: TRBJ1-2
d_call: NA
clone_size: many
cdr3_aa: CASSPRGRGYGYTF
cdr3_nt: TGTGCCAGCAGCCCACGTGGGAGGGGCTATGGCTACACCTTC

v_call: TRBV2
j_call: TRBJ1-1
d_call: NA
clone_size: NA
cdr3_aa: CASRHTGNTEAFF
cdr3_nt: TGTGCCAGCAGGCATACAGGGAACACTGAAGCTTTCTTT

v_call: TRBV6-2/TRBV6-3
j_call: TRBJ2-2
d_call: TRBD1
clone_size: NA
cdr3_aa: CASRGQGAHTGELFF
cdr3_nt: TGTGCCAGCCGGGGACAGGGGGCGCACACCGGGGAGCTGTTTTTT

v_call: TRBV15
j_call: TRBJ1-5
d_call: NA
clone_size: NA
cdr3_aa: CATSRASNQPQHF
cdr3_nt: TGTGCCACCAGCAGGGCCAGCAATCAGCCCCAGCATTTT

v_call: TRBV19
j_call: TRBJ1-5
d_call: NA
clone_size: NA
cdr3_aa: CASRHPGPRSPQHF
cdr3_nt: TGTGCCAGTAGACACCCGGGACCCCGATCGCCCCAGCATTTT

v_call: TRBV5-5
j_call: TRBJ1-4
d_call: NA
clone_size: few
cdr3_aa: CASSLEAGAGEKLFF
cdr3_nt: TGTGCCAGCAGCCTCGAAGCGGGTGCCGGGGAAAAACTGTTTTTT

v_call: TRBV2
j_call: TRBJ1-2
d_call: NA
clone_size: few
cdr3_aa: CASRDTGSAFQAF
cdr3_nt: TGTGCCAGCAGAGATACAGGGTCCGCCTTCCAAGCCTTC

v_call: TRBV19
j_call: TRBJ1-6
d_call: NA
clone_size: many
cdr3_aa: CASSIRRGGKEDSPLHF
cdr3_nt: TGTGCCAGTAGTATTCGAAGAGGAGGGAAGGAAGATTCACCCCTCCACTTT

v_call: TRBV9
j_call: TRBJ1-2
d_call: NA
clone_size: NA
cdr3_aa: CASSVELLDYGYTF
cdr3_nt: TGTGCCAGCAGCGTAGAGCTGTTGGACTATGGCTACACCTTC

v_call: TRBV6-1
j_call: TRBJ1-4
d_call: NA
clone_size: NA
cdr3_aa: CASRGGGEEWKLFF
cdr3_nt: TGTGCCTCCCGAGGGGGAGGGGAGGAGTGGAAACTGTTTTTT

v_call: TRBV20-1
j_call: TRBJ2-7
d_call: TRBD2
clone_size: NA
cdr3_aa: CSARGGASGVRVYEQYF
cdr3_nt: TGCAGTGCTAGAGGAGGGGCTAGCGGGGTCCGGGTGTACGAGCAGTACTTC

v_call: TRBV2
j_call: TRBJ1-6
d_call: TRBD1
clone_size: many
cdr3_aa: CASSVTGGGNSPLHF
cdr3_nt: TGTGCCAGCAGTGTCACAGGGGGTGGTAATTCACCCCTCCACTTT

v_call: TRBV7-3
j_call: TRBJ2-7
d_call: NA
clone_size: NA
cdr3_aa: CASSPLGGTAYEQYF
cdr3_nt: TGTGCCAGCAGCCCCCTTGGGGGGACCGCCTACGAGCAGTACTTC

v_call: TRBV20-1
j_call: TRBJ2-5
d_call: NA
clone_size: once
cdr3_aa: CSAAQQGIRETQYF
cdr3_nt: TGCAGTGCCGCGCAACAGGGAATCCGAGAGACCCAGTACTTC

v_call: TRBV6-5
j_call: TRBJ1-5
d_call: NA
clone_size: many
cdr3_aa: CASSYPTSGLTQPQHF
cdr3_nt: TGTGCCAGCAGTTACCCTACATCGGGACTTACTCAGCCCCAGCATTTT

v_call: TRBV20-1
j_call: TRBJ2-5
d_call: NA
clone_size: NA
cdr3_aa: CSARLAWVETQYF
cdr3_nt: TGCAGTGCTAGACTAGCGTGGGTCGAGACCCAGTACTTC

v_call: TRBV30
j_call: TRBJ1-6
d_call: NA
clone_size: NA
cdr3_aa: CAWSGVGGDPNSPLHF
cdr3_nt: TGTGCCTGGAGTGGAGTTGGGGGGGACCCTAATTCACCCCTCCACTTT

v_call: TRBV20-1
j_call: TRBJ2-7
d_call: TRBD2
clone_size: few
cdr3_aa: CSAAGYRGLAGGYEQYF
cdr3_nt: TGCAGTGCTGCCGGTTACCGGGGACTAGCGGGAGGCTACGAGCAGTACTTC

v_call: TRBV30
j_call: TRBJ1-1
d_call: NA
clone_size: NA
cdr3_aa: CAWTEGRRAEEEAFF
cdr3_nt: TGTGCCTGGACTGAGGGTCGCCGGGCGGAGGAAGAAGCTTTCTTT

v_call: TRBV5-1
j_call: TRBJ2-7
d_call: NA
clone_size: few
cdr3_aa: CASSPGLHTYEQYF
cdr3_nt: TGCGCCAGCAGCCCTGGACTACATACCTACGAGCAGTACTTC

v_call: TRBV10-3
j_call: TRBJ2-7
d_call: TRBD1
clone_size: few
cdr3_aa: CATTGTGDYEQYF
cdr3_nt: TGTGCCACTACCGGGACAGGGGACTACGAGCAGTACTTC